These T cell receptor beta chains were read from a single sample in a study of blood T cell repertoires in COVID-19. Sequencing was performed with immunoSEQ multiplex PCR; in TCRdb, only in-frame clones are kept and a portion is missing. Of under 500,000 clones in the sample, roughly 90% were seen once. Sequencing used peripheral blood. All receptors come from a young woman with acute or convalescent COVID-19. Both conserved end residues are part of each CDR3. Fields, in order: D gene, V gene, clone size, J gene, CDR3 DNA, CDR3 protein. D genes are given only for firm matches. Expanded clones are given a class, and other clones once, few, many or no size at all.

>TRBD2|TRBV5-1|-|TRBJ2-2
TGCGCCAGCAGCTTGGCGGGACTAGCCCCCACCGGGGAGCTGTTTTTT
CASSLAGLAPTGELFF
>-|TRBV14|-|TRBJ1-6
TGTGCCAGCAGCCACCTACTGGATTCACCCCTCCACTTT
CASSHLLDSPLHF
>-|TRBV5-1|-|TRBJ2-7
TGCGCCAGCAGCTTGGTCTCTAGCTCCTACGAGCAGTACTTC
CASSLVSSSYEQYF
>-|TRBV7-6|once|TRBJ1-3
TGTGCCAGCAGCTTAGAACCGGGAGCTGGAAACACCATATATTTT
CASSLEPGAGNTIYF
>-|TRBV29-1|few|TRBJ1-2
TGCAGCGTTGAACAGGGATCTCTTGGCTACACCTTC
CSVEQGSLGYTF
>TRBD1|TRBV5-5|-|TRBJ2-3
TGTGCCAGCAGCTTGGTGACAGGGGGGGATACGCAGTATTTT
CASSLVTGGDTQYF
>-|TRBV6-1|-|TRBJ2-6
TGTGCCAGCAGTGAGGATCGAGGGTTTGGGGCCAACGTCCTGACTTTC
CASSEDRGFGANVLTF
>-|TRBV9|-|TRBJ1-1
TGTGCCAGCAGCTTCCGACAGGCGAACACTGAAGCTTTCTTT
CASSFRQANTEAFF
>TRBD1|TRBV5-1|once|TRBJ2-7
TGCGCCAGCAGCCTCCGGACAGGAGCCTACGAGCAGTACTTC
CASSLRTGAYEQYF
>-|TRBV18|-|TRBJ2-4
TGTGCCAGCTCACCAGAGAGAGGCAAAAACATTCAGTACTTC
CASSPERGKNIQYF
>-|TRBV6-1|-|TRBJ2-7
TGTGCCAGCAGTGAACACATTCGTGAAGAGCAGTACTTC
CASSEHIREEQYF
>-|TRBV9|-|TRBJ2-7
TGTGCCAGCAGCCCGAGTGGTTTGGTTTGGGAGCAGTACTTC
CASSPSGLVWEQYF
>TRBD1|TRBV25-1|-|TRBJ2-7
TGTGCCAGCAGTGAAAAGTGGACAGGGCGCTACGAGCAGTACTTC
CASSEKWTGRYEQYF
>-|TRBV5-1|-|TRBJ2-3
TGCGCCAGCAGCTTGGGTGTGGGACACACGTCGGATACGCAGTATTTT
CASSLGVGHTSDTQYF
>TRBD1|TRBV15|-|TRBJ2-4
TGTGCCACCAGCAACGAGGGACAGGGGGTAGCCAAAAACATTCAGTACTTC
CATSNEGQGVAKNIQYF
>-|TRBV30|-|TRBJ1-1
TGTGCCTGGAGCCCCGCAAGGAGGACGGGCGCCTACAACACTGAAGCTTTCTTT
CAWSPARRTGAYNTEAFF